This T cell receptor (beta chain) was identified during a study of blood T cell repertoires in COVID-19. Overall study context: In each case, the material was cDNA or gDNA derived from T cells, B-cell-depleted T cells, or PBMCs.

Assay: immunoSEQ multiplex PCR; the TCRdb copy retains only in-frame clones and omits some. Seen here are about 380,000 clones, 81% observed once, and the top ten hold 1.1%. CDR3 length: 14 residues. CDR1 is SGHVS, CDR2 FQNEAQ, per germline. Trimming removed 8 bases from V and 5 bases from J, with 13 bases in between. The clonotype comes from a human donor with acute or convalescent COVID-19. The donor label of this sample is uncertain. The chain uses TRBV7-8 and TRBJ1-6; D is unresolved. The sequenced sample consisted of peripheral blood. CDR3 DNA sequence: TGTGCCAGCGTAAGGAATCGGGATAATTCACCCCTCCACTTT. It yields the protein CASVRNRDNSPLHF.